These 23 T cell receptor beta chains came from one sample sequenced in a study of T cell responses to AZD1222 COVID-19 vaccine. Libraries were prepared by immunoSEQ multiplex PCR; TCRdb keeps only in-frame clonotypes and omits some of them. The data contain 85,000 to 100,000 clones, 85% to 90% of them singletons. Sequencing was performed on peripheral blood, taken 28 days after the second AZD1222 dose. These receptors were obtained from an adult who received the AZD1222 COVID-19 vaccine.

This clone was seen only once. The chain combines TRBV6-6 with TRBJ1-5; 7 positions match TRBD1. The V gene end was trimmed by 5 bases and the J gene end by 6 bases; junction bases not matched to a gene: 10. The germline CDR1 and CDR2 sequences are MNHNY and SVGAGI (reference sequence). This CDR3 is built from 15 residues. CDR3 loop: CASSLGPQGGQPQHF. CDR3 nucleotide sequence: TGTGCCAGCAGTCTCGGGCCTCAGGGGGGTCAGCCCCAGCATTTT.

The DNA for the CDR3 is TGTGCCAGCAGCCTCTTGACAGGTACCTATGGCTACACCTTC. Its translation is CASSLLTGTYGYTF. The chain is built from TRBV3-1 (or the pseudogene TRBV3-2) and TRBJ1-2; TRBD1 might be the D (6 bases). The CDR3 runs 14 residues. Trimming removed 4 bases at V and 4 bases at J, with 13 bases between. Germline values: CDR1 LGHDT, CDR2 YNNKEL (reference sequence).

The V and J genes are TRBV5-6 and TRBJ1-1; 7 bases are a match to TRBD1. CDR3 size: 13 residues. Germline CDR1 SGHDT, CDR2 YYEEEE. J gave up 5 bases and V 5 bases, and 6 bases lay outside the gene matches. The CDR3 coding sequence is TGTGCCAGCAGGTCTACAGGGGAAACTGAAGCTTTCTTT. Its protein product is CASRSTGETEAFF.

The chain couples TRBV5-1 to TRBJ2-5, with D tentatively TRBD2 (6 bases). This CDR3 is 14 amino acids long. Trimming left V 4 bases short and J 5 bases short, with 15 bases between. Germline assignment: CDR1 SGHRS and CDR2 YFSETQ. CDR3 sequence: CASSPSAGRETQYF. CDR3 nucleotides: TGCGCCAGCAGCCCTTCCGCGGGGCGGGAGACCCAGTACTTC. The variable domain in full, completed from reference TRBV5-1 and TRBJ2-5, reads KAGVTQTPRYLIKTRGQQVTLSCSPISGHRSVSWYQQTPGQGLQFLFEYFSETQRNKGNFPGRFSGRQFSNSRSEMNVSTLELGDSALYLCASSPSAGRETQYFGPGTRLLVL.

The chain recombines TRBV20-1 with TRBJ1-1, with D unresolved. The CDR3 loop spans 11 amino acids. Deletions cut 1 base from V and 12 bases from J, with 12 bases between. Per germline, CDR1 DFQATT and CDR2 SNEGSKA (reference sequence). In DNA form, the CDR3 reads TGCAGTGCTAGAGCCGATTGGACCCCTTTCTTT. This gives the protein CSARADWTPFF.

J is TRBJ2-5 and V is TRBV11-2; D possibly corresponds to TRBD1 (7 bases). The CDR3 is 15 residues long. The V gene's germline CDR1 is SGHAT and CDR2 FQNNGV. Trimming shortened V by 5 bases and J by 5 bases, and 18 bases separated the two germline ends. CDR3 DNA sequence: TGTGCCAGCAGCCCCCGAGTCGGGGGACAGGAGACCCAGTACTTC. It translates to CASSPRVGGQETQYF.

The rearrangement joins TRBV6-5 to TRBJ1-4; 10 nucleotides align to TRBD1. V trimming: 6 bases; J trimming: 7 bases; junction bases outside the gene matches: 5. The germline V gene has CDR1 MNHEY and CDR2 SVGAGI. The CDR3 is made up of 14 amino acids. The CDR3 reads CASSPGQGVEKLFF. The CDR3 DNA is TGTGCCAGCAGCCCCGGACAGGGGGTTGAAAAACTGTTTTTT.

The rearrangement joins TRBV7-3 to TRBJ2-1; D unclear. The CDR3 sequence is 14 residues long. V gave up 4 bases and J gave up 7 bases, with 14 bases separating them. Germline V gene lookup returns CDR1 SGHTA and CDR2 FQGTGA. CDR3 loop: CASSYSNFGNEQFF. DNA for the CDR3: TGTGCCAGCAGCTACTCCAACTTCGGGAATGAGCAGTTCTTC.

This sequence joins TRBV2 and TRBJ1-5; D perhaps matches TRBD1 (5 bases). This CDR3 is 16 amino acids long. Germline CDR1 SNHLY, CDR2 FYNNEI. The V gene lost 2 bases and the J gene lost 2 bases, with 13 bases spanning the gap. The CDR3 here is CASSEWRGGGNQPQHF. CDR3 DNA sequence: TGTGCCAGCAGTGAATGGCGCGGAGGGGGCAATCAGCCCCAGCATTTT.

To note about this clone: In the same sample, other DNA sequences code for this CDR3. The rearrangement uses TRBV6-1 and TRBJ2-7, with D perhaps matching TRBD1 (6 bases). Germline V gives CDR1 MNHNS, CDR2 SASEGT. The CDR3 is 14 residues long. Between the trimmed V and J ends, which lost 1 base and 3 bases, there was a span of 10 bases. The CDR3 region is CASSEDRAFYEQYF. CDR3 in DNA: TGTGCCAGCAGTGAAGACAGGGCGTTCTACGAGCAGTACTTC.

The rearrangement joins TRBV5-4 to TRBJ2-7; D not resolved. CDR3 length equals 12 residues. Germline loops: CDR1 SGHNT, CDR2 YYREEE (reference sequence). V lost 5 bases, J lost 0 bases, and 6 bases lay in between. The CDR3 loop is CASRGSSYEQYF. The CDR3 nucleotides read TGTGCCAGCAGGGGAAGCTCCTACGAGCAGTACTTC.

Comments on this clone: Germline and junction disagree at one end, which may indicate a read error. J is TRBJ2-7 and V is TRBV15; the D call may be TRBD1 or TRBD2 (6 bases each). The germline V gene encodes CDR1 LNHNV and CDR2 YYDKDF (reference sequence). CDR3 length equals 16 residues. The CDR3 reads CATRRGGGGSDYEQYF. CDR3 nucleotide sequence: TGTGCCACCAGGAGAGGGGGAGGCGGGTCGGACTACGAGCAGTACTTC.

The DNA for the CDR3 is TGTGCCAGCAGCCTTACCCGGGGAGCTTATGGCTACACCTTC. Protein: CASSLTRGAYGYTF. The genes are TRBV6-5 and TRBJ1-2; D remains unclear. CDR1 and CDR2 from the germline V gene are MNHEY and SVGAGI. The CDR3 sequence is 14 residues long. Trimming removed 6 bases from V and 5 bases from J, with 16 bases in between.

J is TRBJ1-1 and V is TRBV19; TRBD1 agrees at 11 bases. CDR1 LNHDA and CDR2 SQIVND come from the germline V gene (reference sequence). Trimming at V came to 2 bases and at J to 0 bases, leaving 5 bases not matched to a gene. The CDR3 totals 17 residues. The CDR3 DNA reads TGTGCCAGTAGTATAACCGGGACAGGGGGGATGAACACTGAAGCTTTCTTT. Translation gives CASSITGTGGMNTEAFF.

The rearrangement joins TRBV3-1 (or the pseudogene TRBV3-2) to TRBJ1-3; D gene unclear. The germline V gene has CDR1 LGHDT and CDR2 YNNKEL (reference sequence). The CDR3 contains 15 residues. V lost 0 bases and J lost 2, with 8 bases in between. For the CDR3, the DNA is TGTGCCAGCAGCCAAGATCGGCCGCCTGGAAACACCATATATTTT. Translating gives CASSQDRPPGNTIYF.

The J gene is TRBJ1-4, the V gene TRBV2; 7 bases match TRBD1. The CDR3 length is 14 residues. Germline lookup yields CDR1 SNHLY and CDR2 FYNNEI. V was pared by 4 bases and J by 7 bases, with 6 bases of the junction left unmatched. The CDR3 DNA follows: TGTGCCAGCAGTGGGGGCAGGGGGGGTGAAAAACTGTTTTTT. It encodes CASSGGRGGEKLFF. Complete variable domain (other parts from reference TRBV2 and TRBJ1-4): EPEVTQTPSHQVTQMGQEVILRCVPISNHLYFYWYRQILGQKVEFLVSFYNNEISEKSEIFDDQFSVERPDGSNFTLKIRSTKLEDSAMYFCASSGGRGGEKLFFGSGTQLSVL.

The gene calls are TRBV5-1 and TRBJ2-5, with 7 bases matching TRBD1. The J segment lost 2 bases and the V segment lost 6 bases, leaving 13 bases of the junction unmatched. The CDR3 is 16 residues long. Germline V lookup: CDR1 SGHRS, CDR2 YFSETQ. CDR3 DNA: TGCGCCAGCACCACCCGGGACAGCGCCTTACAAGAGACCCAGTACTTC. Amino acids: CASTTRDSALQETQYF.

V is TRBV12-3 or TRBV12-4 and J is TRBJ1-1; D may be TRBD1 (5 bases). V gave up 6 bases and J gave up 0 bases, with 8 bases separating them. This CDR3 comprises 13 residues. The CDR3 loop is CASRRDLNTEAFF. CDR3 bases: TGTGCCAGCAGGAGGGACCTGAACACTGAAGCTTTCTTT.

The V gene is TRBV5-6, the J gene TRBJ1-6; 7 positions agree with TRBD1. Germline CDR1 reads SGHDT; CDR2 reads YYEEEE. V was clipped by 6 bases and J by 7 bases; unmatched bases: 19. This CDR3 spans 18 amino acids. As DNA, the CDR3 is TGTGCCAGCAACAATCTCCGATACAGGGGCATGGCGAATTCACCCCTCCACTTT. Residues: CASNNLRYRGMANSPLHF.

The table lists this clone with a count of one. The V call is TRBV5-4, the J call TRBJ2-2; 7 nucleotides agree with TRBD2. Germline values: CDR1 SGHNT, CDR2 YYREEE (reference sequence). J gave up 5 bases and V 0 bases, and 7 bases lay outside the gene matches. The CDR3 runs 16 residues. The CDR3 protein is CASSLGLGAGTGELFF. The CDR3 DNA reads TGTGCCAGCAGCTTGGGGTTGGGAGCGGGGACCGGGGAGCTGTTTTTT.

The CDR3 coding sequence is TGTGCCAGCAGTACCAGACAGGGGGCTCAGCAGTACTTC. Its translation is CASSTRQGAQQYF. The genes are TRBV6-5 and TRBJ2-7; 10 nucleotides agree with TRBD1. This CDR3 is 13 amino acids long. The germline gives CDR1 MNHEY, CDR2 SVGAGI. With V trimmed by 5 bases and J by 8 bases, 6 bases remained unmatched.

The chain combines TRBV2 with TRBJ1-1; TRBD1 matches at 9 bases. The V and J ends lost 7 bases and 2 bases, in that order; junction bases with no gene match: 8. This CDR3 region has 15 residues. Germline CDR1 SNHLY, CDR2 FYNNEI. The CDR3: CASNRQGGVNTEAFF. The CDR3, as DNA: TGTGCCAGCAACCGACAGGGGGGGGTAAACACTGAAGCTTTCTTT.

CDR3 DNA: TGTGCCAGCAGCTCCCAATCTAGTAGCACTGAAGCTTTCTTT. It is translated as CASSSQSSSTEAFF. The chain is built from TRBV7-9 and TRBJ1-1; no firm D call. V lost 4 bases, J lost 4 bases, and 13 bases lay in between. Germline CDR1 SEHNR, CDR2 FQNEAQ (reference sequence). The CDR3 length is 14 residues.